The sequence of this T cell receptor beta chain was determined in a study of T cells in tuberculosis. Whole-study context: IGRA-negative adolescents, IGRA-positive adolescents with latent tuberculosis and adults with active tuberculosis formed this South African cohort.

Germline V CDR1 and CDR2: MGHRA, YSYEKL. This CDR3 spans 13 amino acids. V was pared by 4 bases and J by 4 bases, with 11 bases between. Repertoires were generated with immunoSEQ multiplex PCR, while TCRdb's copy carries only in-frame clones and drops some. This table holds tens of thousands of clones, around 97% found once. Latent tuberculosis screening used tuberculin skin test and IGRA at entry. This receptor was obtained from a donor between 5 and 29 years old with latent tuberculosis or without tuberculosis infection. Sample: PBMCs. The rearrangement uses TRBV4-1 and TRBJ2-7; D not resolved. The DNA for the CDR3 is TGCGCCAGCAGCCTAAGCGTGGCGTACGAGCAGTACTTC. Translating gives CASSLSVAYEQYF.